Shown below are 27 T cell receptor beta chains from a single sample sequenced in a study of blood T cell repertoires in COVID-19. Here immunoSEQ multiplex PCR was the method, and the copy in TCRdb shows in-frame clones only, minus some. The data contain about 170,000 clones, roughly 93% of them singletons. Sequencing was done on a sample of peripheral blood. These receptors all stem from a woman aged 50 to 65 with acute or convalescent COVID-19.

This sequence joins TRBV5-8 and TRBJ2-2; D is perhaps TRBD1 (5 bases). This CDR3 is 13 amino acids long. Deletions cut 1 base from V and 6 bases from J, with 7 bases between. Looked up from germline, CDR1 is SGHTS and CDR2 is YDEGEE. In DNA, the CDR3 is TGTGCCAGCAGCTTGCTGGGGCCCGGGGAGCTGTTTTTT. Translating gives CASSLLGPGELFF.

This sequence joins TRBV3-1 (or the pseudogene TRBV3-2) and TRBJ1-6, with D tentatively TRBD1 (5 bases). CDR1 LGHDT and CDR2 YNNKEL come from the germline V gene (reference sequence). The CDR3 covers 16 residues. V was trimmed by 1 base and J by 6 bases, leaving 13 bases between them. The chain's CDR3 is CASSQVKAGRNSPLHF. CDR3 nucleotides: TGTGCCAGCAGCCAAGTCAAGGCAGGGCGTAATTCACCCCTCCACTTT.

This rearrangement joins TRBV12-5 to TRBJ2-1, with D possibly TRBD1 on 7 matching bases. Per germline, CDR1 LGHNT and CDR2 FRNRAP. The V and J ends lost 1 base and 8 bases respectively, with 15 bases between them. The CDR3 has 15 residues. The CDR3 here is CASGLGTGLQYEQFF. CDR3 DNA: TGTGCTAGTGGTTTGGGGACAGGACTACAATATGAGCAGTTCTTC. Drawing the rest from reference TRBV12-5 and TRBJ2-1, the complete variable domain is DARVTQTPRHKVTEMGQEVTMRCQPILGHNTVFWYRQTMMQGLELLAYFRNRAPLDDSGMPKDRFSAEMPDATLATLKIQPSEPRDSAVYFCASGLGTGLQYEQFFGPGTRLTVL.

In this sample, this clone turned up once. The V call is TRBV18, the J call TRBJ2-1; D remains ambiguous. CDR3 length equals 17 residues. V gave up 4 bases and J gave up 1 base, with 17 bases separating them. Germline lookup yields CDR1 KGHSH and CDR2 LQKENI. The CDR3 DNA sequence: TGTGCCAGCTCACGTAGCATCGTCTTAAGTTCCTACAATGAGCAGTTCTTC. Its translation is CASSRSIVLSSYNEQFF.

This chain joins TRBV19 and TRBJ2-1; TRBD1 matches 10 bases. Germline trimming cut 4 bases from V and 7 bases from J; bases unmatched to any gene: 10. Germline V gene sequence: CDR1 LNHDA, CDR2 SQIVND (reference sequence). The CDR3 runs to 16 residues. Here the CDR3 DNA reads TGTGCCAGTAGTACCTCCGGGACAGGGGCACTAAATGAGCAGTTCTTC. Its protein product is CASSTSGTGALNEQFF. The variable domain in full, with the rest retrieved from reference TRBV19 and TRBJ2-1, is DGGITQSPKYLFRKEGQNVTLSCEQNLNHDAMYWYRQDPGQGLRLIYYSQIVNDFQKGDIAEGYSVSREKKESFPLTVTSAQKNPTAFYLCASSTSGTGALNEQFFGPGTRLTVL.

The CDR3 DNA reads as TGTGCCAGCAGCCAAGAGGGCCGCGGGGACAGGGTTGATACGCAGTATTTT. Protein sequence: CASSQEGRGDRVDTQYF. This sequence joins TRBV4-2 and TRBJ2-3; the match to TRBD1 covers 9 bases. Germline CDR1 is LGHNA and CDR2 is YNFKEQ. V lost 0 bases to trimming and J lost 6 bases; unmatched junction nucleotides: 10. The CDR3 extends over 17 amino acids.

V is TRBV5-1 and J is TRBJ1-1; TRBD1 matches 8 bases. The CDR3 runs 15 residues. CDR1 is SGHRS, CDR2 YFSETQ, per germline. Trimming took 2 bases from V and 4 from J; bases not matched to a gene: 7. CDR3: CASSFLTGAGTEAFF. The CDR3 DNA reads TGCGCCAGCAGCTTCCTGACAGGGGCGGGCACTGAAGCTTTCTTT.

The chain carries TRBV25-1 and TRBJ2-2; possibly TRBD1 for D (5 bases). Deletions cut 1 base from V and 2 bases from J, with 11 bases between. This CDR3 is 16 amino acids long. CDR1 and CDR2 from the germline V gene are MGHDK and SYGVNS. The DNA of the CDR3 is TGTGCCAGCAGTGAATTTCGCCAGGGTAACACCGGGGAGCTGTTTTTT. It specifies CASSEFRQGNTGELFF.

V usage is TRBV7-9 and J usage is TRBJ2-4; possible D gene TRBD1, 6 bases. CDR3 size: 16 residues. V lost 1 base to trimming and J lost 4 bases, with 14 bases between them. Germline V gene sequence: CDR1 SEHNR, CDR2 FQNEAQ (reference sequence). The chain's CDR3 is CASSLEGWDTKNIQYF. In nucleotides, the CDR3 is TGTGCCAGCAGCTTAGAAGGGTGGGACACGAAAAACATTCAGTACTTC.

The chain's CDR3 is CASSFTGDEQFF. The CDR3 DNA is TGCGCCAGCAGCTTTACAGGGGATGAGCAGTTCTTC. The chain uses TRBV4-1 and TRBJ2-1; 7 bases are shared with TRBD1. V trimming: 5 bases; J trimming: 8 bases; junction bases outside the gene matches: 3. CDR1 and CDR2 from the germline V gene are MGHRA and YSYEKL. There are 12 residues in the CDR3.

The chain joins TRBV5-1 to TRBJ1-1; the match to TRBD1 covers 9 bases. The CDR3 spans 16 residues. Germline V gives CDR1 SGHRS, CDR2 YFSETQ. The V segment lost 4 bases and the J segment 6 bases; nucleotides outside the gene matches: 13. Written as DNA, the CDR3 is TGCGCCAGCAGCCCTGAATCCGGGACAGGGTGGTCTGAAGCTTTCTTT. Amino acids: CASSPESGTGWSEAFF.

The V call is TRBV10-3, the J call TRBJ1-5; 7 bases match TRBD1. Germline CDR1 is ENHRY and CDR2 is SYGVKD. This CDR3 contains 16 residues. J gave up 3 bases and V 5 bases, and 10 bases lay outside the gene matches. The CDR3 loop reads CAISSEQGSINQPQHF. Here the CDR3 DNA reads TGTGCCATCAGTTCAGAACAGGGGTCAATCAATCAGCCCCAGCATTTT.

This clone was observed a handful of times. The chain carries TRBV6-5 and TRBJ2-1; no reliable D call. The germline CDR1 and CDR2 sequences are MNHEY and SVGAGI. Trimming stripped 5 bases from V and 9 bases from J, with 14 bases between. The CDR3 extends over 13 amino acids. CDR3 sequence: CASSTTSFSEQFF. Here the CDR3 DNA reads TGTGCCAGCAGTACTACCTCCTTTAGTGAGCAGTTCTTC.

The chain recombines TRBV7-8 with TRBJ2-5, with a possible D match to TRBD1 (5 bases). The CDR3 covers 14 residues. From germline, CDR1 is SGHVS and CDR2 FQNEAQ. V shed 5 bases and J shed 1 base, with 11 bases lying between them. The CDR3 region has the DNA TGTGCCAGCAGCCCCCAGGGCGTCCAAGAGACCCAGTACTTC. This translates into CASSPQGVQETQYF. Using reference TRBV7-8 and TRBJ2-5 for the parts outside the CDR3, the full variable domain is GAGVSQSPRYKVAKRGQDVALRCDPISGHVSLFWYQQALGQGPEFLTYFQNEAQLDKSGLPSDRFFAERPEGSVSTLKIQRTQQEDSAVYLCASSPQGVQETQYFGPGTRLLVL.

The chain uses TRBV7-9 and TRBJ1-1, with a possible D match to TRBD1 (5 bases). V lost 4 bases and J 5 bases, leaving 11 bases between the germline ends. This CDR3 has 13 residues. Germline values: CDR1 SEHNR, CDR2 FQNEAQ (reference sequence). The CDR3 here is CASSSTDRTEAFF. CDR3 sequence (DNA): TGTGCCAGCAGCTCCACCGACAGAACTGAAGCTTTCTTT.

This clone occurred once. The rearrangement uses TRBV5-1 and TRBJ2-1, with a possible D match to TRBD1 (5 bases). Per germline, CDR1 SGHRS and CDR2 YFSETQ. Trimming stripped 6 bases from V and 4 bases from J, with 8 bases between. The CDR3 runs 12 residues. CDR3 region: CASMTEYNEQFF. For the CDR3, the DNA is TGCGCCAGCATGACAGAATACAATGAGCAGTTCTTC.

V gene TRBV10-3 combines with J gene TRBJ1-5; the match to TRBD1 covers 8 bases. CDR1 and CDR2 (germline): ENHRY, SYGVKD. This CDR3 has 13 amino acids. V shed 8 bases and J 5 bases; nucleotides not matched to a gene: 5. Here the CDR3 DNA reads TGTGCCATCGGCACACAGGGGGATCAGCCCCAGCATTTT. Its protein is CAIGTQGDQPQHF.

The CDR3 bases are TGTGCCAGCAGTTACTCGGACAGGGAACAAAACGAGCAGTACTTC. This translates into CASSYSDREQNEQYF. This chain connects TRBV6-2 or TRBV6-3 to TRBJ2-7; TRBD1 matches at 8 bases. The CDR3 is 15 residues long. Looked up from germline, CDR1 is MNHEY and CDR2 is SVGEGT. V was pared by 0 bases and J by 5 bases, with 6 bases of the junction left unmatched.

The J gene is TRBJ2-3, the V gene TRBV5-1; D remains ambiguous. Germline V gene data show CDR1 as SGHRS and CDR2 as YFSETQ. Trimming removed 2 bases at V and 3 bases at J, with 10 bases between. This CDR3 spans 14 amino acids. The CDR3 nucleotides are TGCGCCAGCAGCTTTAGCTACCCTACAGATACGCAGTATTTT. It translates to CASSFSYPTDTQYF.

This chain connects TRBV7-2 to TRBJ2-5; TRBD1 matches at 7 bases. In germline, CDR1 is SGHTA, CDR2 FQGNSA. The trim removed 1 base at V and 2 bases at J, leaving 7 bases unmatched. This CDR3 contains 16 residues. The CDR3 sequence: CASSLGIRDSQETQYF. For the CDR3, the DNA is TGTGCCAGCAGCTTAGGGATCCGGGACAGTCAAGAGACCCAGTACTTC.

The chain couples TRBV6-5 to TRBJ1-5, with D perhaps matching TRBD1 (6 bases). The CDR3 runs 15 residues. Germline V gives CDR1 MNHEY, CDR2 SVGAGI. The V gene lost 5 bases and the J gene lost 3 bases, with 14 bases spanning the gap. The CDR3 bases are TGTGCCAGCAGTATATCGACAGGCTCCAATCAGCCCCAGCATTTT. Translation: CASSISTGSNQPQHF.

The chain links TRBV7-3 to TRBJ1-2, with 8 nucleotides matching TRBD1. This CDR3 has 14 residues. The V gene's germline CDR1 is SGHTA and CDR2 FQGTGA. V lost 5 bases, J lost 8 bases, and 10 bases stayed unmatched. The CDR3 DNA sequence: TGTGCCAGCAGCACCGGACAGGGTGGTATGGGCTACACCTTC. It codes for CASSTGQGGMGYTF.

This CDR3 is CAGGGAGNTIYF. Written as DNA, the CDR3 is TGTGCCGGGGGGGGCGCAGGAAACACCATATATTTT. The genes are TRBV28 and TRBJ1-3, with TRBD1 as a possible D gene (6 bases). V lost 11 bases and J 4 bases, leaving 12 bases between the germline ends. Germline-derived CDR1 and CDR2 are MDHEN and SYDVKM. CDR3 length: 12 residues. Filled out from reference TRBV28 and TRBJ1-3, the complete variable domain reads DVKVTQSSRYLVKRTGEKVFLECVQDMDHENMFWYRQDPGLGLRLIYFSYDVKMKEKGDIPEGYSVSREKKERFSLILESASTNQTSMYLCAGGGAGNTIYFGEGSWLTVV.

The rearrangement uses TRBV7-9 and TRBJ1-1, with D unresolved. The CDR3 has 12 residues. Germline-derived CDR1 and CDR2 are SEHNR and FQNEAQ (reference sequence). V was trimmed by 6 bases and J by 0 bases, leaving 5 bases between them. CDR3 amino acids: CASSIMNTEAFF. For the CDR3, the DNA is TGTGCCAGCAGTATAATGAACACTGAAGCTTTCTTT.

The CDR3 loop is CASSLSGLERGYTF. The CDR3 DNA sequence: TGTGCCAGCAGTTTATCGGGGTTGGAGCGGGGCTACACCTTC. J is TRBJ1-2 and V is TRBV28, with unresolved D. The CDR3 runs 14 residues. Germline CDR1 MDHEN, CDR2 SYDVKM. The germline V and J ends were trimmed by 1 base and 8 bases, with 14 bases remaining between them.

This chain connects TRBV20-1 to TRBJ2-7, with a tentative D call TRBD2 (7 bases). Germline loops: CDR1 DFQATT, CDR2 SNEGSKA (reference sequence). CDR3 length: 14 amino acids. V lost 3 bases and J 0 bases, leaving 12 bases between the germline ends. The CDR3 coding sequence is TGCAGTGCTAGTGGGGGGGGCGGCTCCTACGAGCAGTACTTC. This gives the protein CSASGGGGSYEQYF.

CDR3 nucleotides: TGTGCCAGCAGTTACTCGTTGGCGGGGGGGTACGAGCAGTACTTC. Translating gives CASSYSLAGGYEQYF. This chain connects TRBV6-2 or TRBV6-3 to TRBJ2-7, with TRBD2 matching 9 bases. The V gene end was trimmed by 0 bases and the J gene end by 4 bases; junction bases not matched to a gene: 4. The germline CDR1 and CDR2 sequences are MNHEY and SVGEGT. This CDR3 contains 15 residues.